This T cell receptor beta chain comes out of a study of shared clonotypes between healthy human individuals. General observations from the study: Despite large depth, rarefaction showed incomplete sorted-subset sequencing.

V was pared by 7 bases and J by 8 bases, with 5 bases of the junction left unmatched. This CDR3 spans 14 amino acids. Germline CDR1 MNHNS, CDR2 SASEGT. TCRdb's table, derived via immunoSEQ multiplex PCR, lists solely in-frame clones and lacks some. This table holds around 2.5 million clones, roughly 93% found once. Concerning this clone: Its antigen is undetermined.

Sequencing used naive CD4+ T cells from PBMCs. Subset denoted: CD45RA+ positively selected. The receptor comes from a man younger than 35 in good health. Some clones in this sample may be carry-over from other donors' samples. J is TRBJ2-4 and V is TRBV6-1; 13 bases line up with TRBD2. The DNA for the CDR3 is TGTGCCAGCATGGGACTAGCGGGAAGGGACATTCAGTACTTC. Amino acid sequence: CASMGLAGRDIQYF.